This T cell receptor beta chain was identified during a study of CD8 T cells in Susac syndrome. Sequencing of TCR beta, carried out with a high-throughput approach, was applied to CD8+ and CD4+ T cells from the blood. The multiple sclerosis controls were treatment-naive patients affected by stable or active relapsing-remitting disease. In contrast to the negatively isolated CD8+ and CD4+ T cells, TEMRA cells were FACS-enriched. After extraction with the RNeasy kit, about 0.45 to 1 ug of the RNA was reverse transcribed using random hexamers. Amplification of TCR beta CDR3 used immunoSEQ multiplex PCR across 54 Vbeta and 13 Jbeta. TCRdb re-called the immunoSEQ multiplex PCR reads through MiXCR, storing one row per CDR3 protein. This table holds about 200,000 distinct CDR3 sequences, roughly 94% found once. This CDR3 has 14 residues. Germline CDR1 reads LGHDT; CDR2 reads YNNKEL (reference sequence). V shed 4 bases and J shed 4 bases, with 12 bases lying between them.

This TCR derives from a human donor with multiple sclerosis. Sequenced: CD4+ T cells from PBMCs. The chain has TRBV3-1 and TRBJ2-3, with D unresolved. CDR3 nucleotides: TGTGCCAGCAGCCCAGACGTCCGCCCAGATACGCAGTATTTT. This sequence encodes CASSPDVRPDTQYF.